This is a list of T cell receptor beta chains from one sample in a study of blood T cell repertoires in COVID-19. Clones were read by immunoSEQ multiplex PCR, and TCRdb kept only the in-frame ones, dropping some. The sample has some 220,000 clones, 75% to 85% seen once. Specimen: peripheral blood. All receptors come from a human donor in a cohort sampled during active COVID-19. Both conserved end residues are part of each CDR3. Fields, in order: V gene, D gene, clone size, J gene, CDR3 length, CDR3 protein, CDR3 DNA. D genes are given only for firm matches. Some rows mark clone size as missing; the rest say once, few, many or name a class of expanded clone.

TRBV12-3/TRBV12-4	-	-	TRBJ1-6	13	CASSARGSYHLHF	TGTGCCAGCAGTGCCAGGGGAAGCTATCACCTCCACTTT
TRBV28	-	-	TRBJ2-7	13	CASSLKLLYEQYF	TGTGCCAGCAGTTTAAAACTACTCTACGAGCAGTACTTC
TRBV30	-	-	TRBJ1-1	12	CAWTRDYTEAFF	TGTGCCTGGACAAGAGATTACACTGAAGCTTTCTTT
TRBV7-2	-	once	TRBJ2-5	16	CASSLAPGQGGETQYF	TGTGCCAGCAGCTTAGCCCCAGGTCAAGGGGGAGAGACCCAGTACTTC
TRBV11-2	-	once	TRBJ1-3	20	CASSLDRASWDLGAGNTIYF	TGTGCCAGCAGCTTAGACAGGGCGTCATGGGATCTGGGCGCTGGAAACACCATATATTTT
TRBV6-5	-	-	TRBJ2-7	15	CASIVLAGAPYEQYF	TGTGCCAGCATCGTACTCGCGGGGGCCCCCTACGAGCAGTACTTC
TRBV5-1	-	-	TRBJ2-1	15	CASSFTGSSYNEQFF	TGCGCCAGCAGCTTTACAGGGAGCTCCTACAATGAGCAGTTCTTC
TRBV7-9	-	-	TRBJ2-7	14	CASSLSAGGNEQYF	TGTGCCAGCAGCTTGTCCGCCGGGGGTAACGAGCAGTACTTC
TRBV29-1	-	-	TRBJ1-1	13	CSVVRQLNTEAFF	TGCAGCGTGGTGAGACAGCTGAACACTGAAGCTTTCTTT
TRBV20-1	-	-	TRBJ1-1	11	CSAREQGTAFF	TGCAGTGCTAGAGAACAGGGAACGGCTTTCTTT
TRBV28	-	-	TRBJ1-2	14	CASSFESRYYGYTF	TGTGCCAGCAGTTTTGAGTCCCGGTACTATGGCTACACCTTC
TRBV5-1	TRBD1	-	TRBJ2-7	14	CASSTDRSTYEQYF	TGCGCCAGCAGCACGGACAGGTCAACCTACGAGCAGTACTTC
TRBV5-4	TRBD2	-	TRBJ2-2	15	CASSLGSGISGELFF	TGTGCCAGCAGCTTGGGGAGCGGGATTAGCGGGGAGCTGTTTTTT
TRBV7-2	TRBD1	-	TRBJ1-5	13	CASSQGGNQPQHF	TGTGCCAGCAGCCAGGGGGGCAATCAGCCCCAGCATTTT
TRBV5-6	-	-	TRBJ1-2	13	CASSLVEGGGYTF	TGTGCCAGCAGCTTGGTGGAGGGAGGAGGCTACACCTTC
TRBV11-2	TRBD2	-	TRBJ2-7	14	CASSLGVVGGTQHF	TGTGCCAGCAGCTTAGGGGTGGTGGGGGGGACCCAGCACTTC
TRBV25-1	-	-	TRBJ2-7	13	CASRRTATYEQYF	TGTGCCAGCCGGAGGACAGCCACCTACGAGCAGTACTTC
TRBV7-6	-	-	TRBJ2-5	12	CASSLYMETQYF	TGTGCCAGCAGCTTGTACATGGAGACCCAGTACTTC
TRBV7-9	TRBD1	-	TRBJ2-7	11	CASSLGDSRYF	TGTGCCAGCAGCTTAGGGGACAGCAGGTACTTC
TRBV7-9	-	-	TRBJ1-3	13	CASTVPPRNTIYF	TGTGCCAGCACCGTCCCCCCAAGAAACACCATATATTTT
TRBV7-8	-	-	TRBJ2-1	13	CASSPRSMGEQFF	TGTGCCAGCAGCCCACGGTCGATGGGCGAGCAGTTCTTC
TRBV28	-	-	TRBJ1-4	14	CASSEGGVDEKLFF	TGTGCCAGCAGTGAGGGGGGGGTTGATGAAAAACTGTTTTTT
TRBV2	TRBD1	once	TRBJ1-4	14	CASTMGQGREKLFF	TGTGCCAGCACCATGGGACAGGGCAGGGAAAAACTGTTTTTT
TRBV5-3	-	-	TRBJ1-3	21	CARSLVLEEGGLPSSGNTIYF	TGTGCCAGAAGCTTGGTTTTGGAAGAAGGGGGTCTACCCTCCTCTGGAAACACCATATATTTT
TRBV19	TRBD1	few	TRBJ1-5	16	CASSIPTTGGNQPQHF	TGTGCCAGTAGTATCCCCACTACAGGGGGCAATCAGCCCCAGCATTTT
TRBV19	TRBD1	-	TRBJ1-1	12	CASSFNRGRAFF	TGTGCCAGTAGTTTCAACAGGGGTCGTGCTTTCTTT
TRBV6-1	-	-	TRBJ1-1	14	CASSEIQGGTEAFF	TGTGCCAGCAGTGAAATCCAGGGTGGCACTGAAGCTTTCTTT
TRBV19	-	few	TRBJ1-2	17	CASSLADFGTQDYGYTF	TGTGCCAGTAGTCTCGCCGATTTCGGGACTCAAGACTATGGCTACACCTTC
TRBV5-1	-	few	TRBJ2-7	17	CASSQAPVGLSSYEQYF	TGCGCCAGCAGCCAGGCGCCGGTGGGACTTAGCTCCTACGAGCAGTACTTC
TRBV7-2	-	once	TRBJ2-7	16	CASSFQAGESSYEQYF	TGTGCCAGCAGCTTTCAGGCAGGGGAGTCATCCTACGAGCAGTACTTC
TRBV29-1	TRBD2	-	TRBJ2-3	14	CSAALAANTDTQYF	TGCAGCGCAGCACTAGCGGCAAACACAGATACGCAGTATTTT
TRBV6-5	-	-	TRBJ2-3	14	CASSFIQSTDTQYF	TGTGCCAGCAGTTTTATCCAGAGCACAGATACGCAGTATTTT
TRBV11-2	-	few	TRBJ1-6	16	CASSSTMSSYNSPLHF	TGTGCCAGCAGCTCCACGATGAGTTCCTATAATTCACCCCTCCACTTT
TRBV29-1	TRBD1	-	TRBJ1-2	14	CSVLSQGEGYGYTF	TGCAGCGTCCTTTCACAGGGGGAGGGGTATGGCTACACCTTC
TRBV2	-	-	TRBJ1-5	15	CASRATGISNQPQHF	TGTGCCAGCAGAGCGACAGGTATTAGCAATCAGCCCCAGCATTTT
TRBV21-1	-	once	TRBJ2-7	16	CASSKRQGRLFYEQYF	TGTGCCAGCAGCAAAAGGCAGGGCAGATTATTCTACGAGCAGTACTTC